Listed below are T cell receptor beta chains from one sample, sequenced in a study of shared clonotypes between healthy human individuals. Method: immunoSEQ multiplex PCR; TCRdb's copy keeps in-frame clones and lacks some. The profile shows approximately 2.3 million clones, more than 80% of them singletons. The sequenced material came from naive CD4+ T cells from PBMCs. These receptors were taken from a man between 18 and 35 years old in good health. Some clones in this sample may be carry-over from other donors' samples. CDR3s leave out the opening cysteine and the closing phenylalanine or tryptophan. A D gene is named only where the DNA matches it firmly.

ASSINSGNTIY	.	TRBV19
ASSLGGPPYEQY	.	TRBV5-1
ASSEYRGGYNEQF	TRBD2	TRBV10-2
ASSTGPQLYNEQF	.	TRBV5-1
ASSFRRELNEQF	.	TRBV28
ASSLTSGGSGRNNEQF	TRBD2	TRBV7-3
ASSEGWREETQY	.	TRBV2
ASSPTLAGTQETQY	TRBD2	TRBV18
ASQDSNSNQPQH	.	TRBV2
ASSRPPGLAFQETQY	TRBD2	TRBV5-1
ASSPTGEGSF	TRBD1	TRBV28
ASSQLRGSGNTIY	.	TRBV14
ASSWGLAEYNEQF	TRBD2	TRBV5-1
ASSQERLAAGDTGELF	TRBD2	TRBV4-2
ASSVVFSTGELF	.	TRBV2
ASSLGTGLREKLF	TRBD1	TRBV27
ASSFGRGQIVETQY	TRBD1	TRBV11-2
ASRWTGHNGELF	TRBD1	TRBV28
ASSPIVWREGPNTGELF	TRBD2	TRBV7-3
ASSLVGSGANVLT	.	TRBV5-6
ASSRAGEDYGYT	.	TRBV28
AWSGTTGQVGELF	TRBD1	TRBV30
ASSLGQGFYNEQF	TRBD1	TRBV7-2
ASSLARLAGVVTDTQY	TRBD2	TRBV7-2
ASSLNSGTIAETQY	TRBD2	TRBV7-6
ASTTRGSTDTQY	.	TRBV25-1
ASSLAGTKNIQY	.	TRBV7-2
ASSLDESSYNEQF	.	TRBV5-1
AISGRGNNEQF	.	TRBV10-3
ASSFDPNTEAF	.	TRBV7-9
ASSLFTLNTEAF	.	TRBV28
ASSQLREQY	.	TRBV2
ASSASTGAKGYGYT	TRBD1	TRBV19
ASSQAGLAGGFTDTQY	TRBD2	TRBV4-2
ASSRRGPNYGYT	TRBD1	TRBV14
ASSLSRGGGTDTQY	.	TRBV5-1
ASSPLAGGSSYEQY	TRBD2	TRBV9
ASSLKGEETQY	.	TRBV7-2
ASSFYGGGYEQY	.	TRBV28
ASSINPNNQPQH	.	TRBV19
ASSQGTDDGYEQY	.	TRBV4-3
ASSPRDKRFYGYT	.	TRBV27
ASRRTVHEQY	.	TRBV6-1